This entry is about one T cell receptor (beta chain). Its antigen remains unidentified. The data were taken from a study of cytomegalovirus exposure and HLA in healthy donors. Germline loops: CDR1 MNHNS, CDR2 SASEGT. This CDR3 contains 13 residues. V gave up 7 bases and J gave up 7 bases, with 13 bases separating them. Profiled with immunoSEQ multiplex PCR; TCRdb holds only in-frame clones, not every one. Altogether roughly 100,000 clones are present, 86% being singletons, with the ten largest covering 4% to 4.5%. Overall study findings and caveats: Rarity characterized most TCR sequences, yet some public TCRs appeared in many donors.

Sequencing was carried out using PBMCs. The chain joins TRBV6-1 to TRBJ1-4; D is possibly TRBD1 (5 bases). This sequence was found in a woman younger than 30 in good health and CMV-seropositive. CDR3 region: CASKGAGGEKLFF. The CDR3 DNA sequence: TGTGCCAGCAAGGGAGCGGGGGGTGAAAAACTGTTTTTT.